This entry describes one T cell receptor beta chain. Germline V gene sequence: CDR1 GTSNPN, CDR2 SVGIG (reference sequence). The CDR3 extends over 13 amino acids. V lost 1 base to trimming and J lost 5 bases; unmatched junction nucleotides: 1. The data were taken from a study of blood T cells in healthy people across ages. Next came a second PCR, run for roughly 6 to 11 cycles, which used a sample-barcoded 5' primer along with a J-beta primer mix. Each CDR3 protein is one row after TCRdb ran MiXCR on the 5' RACE reads. Of about 570,000 distinct CDR3 sequences listed, about 28% were seen once; the top ten hold approximately 4%. No fewer than 7 million PBMCs went into each sample. A further study also used this sample, focusing on T cells of mothers and their children. This second study says: About six children, together with their three healthy Caucasian mothers, made up the donors.

The clonotype originates from a boy aged 2 to 9 in good health. The sequencing sample was made of blood. This chain connects TRBV30 to TRBJ2-7; 11 positions match TRBD2. This chain's CDR3 is CAWSALAGDEQYF. In nucleotides, the CDR3 is TGTGCCTGGAGTGCACTAGCGGGAGACGAGCAGTACTTC.